A selection of T cell receptor beta chains follows, all from one sample in a study of response to subunit inactivated influenza vaccine. TCRdb processed the RT-PCR reads anew with MiXCR; each CDR3 protein has one entry. This table holds around 570,000 distinct CDR3 sequences, roughly 8.2% found once. The material was PBMCs from blood, obtained about 23 months after vaccination. Source of these receptors: a man aged 45 to 75 who received an inactivated influenza vaccine. CDR3s include the opening cysteine and the closing phenylalanine or tryptophan. Fields, in order: clone size, CDR3 length, J gene, D gene, V gene, CDR3 protein, CDR3 DNA. A D gene is named only where the DNA matches it firmly. Clone size is shown for a subset of rows, as once, few, many or a class of expanded clone.

- 16 TRBJ2-2 - TRBV10-3 CAIKSGSGIDTGELFF TGTGCCATCAAATCCGGGTCCGGGATAGACACCGGGGAGCTGTTTTTT
- 19 TRBJ2-1 TRBD2 TRBV24-1 CATSDSKTLARSSYNEQFF TGTGCCACCAGTGATTCCAAAACACTAGCGCGTAGCTCCTACAATGAGCAGTTCTTC
- 17 TRBJ1-5 - TRBV6-1 CASTESWTVYSNQPQHF TGTGCCAGCACCGAATCATGGACAGTATATAGCAATCAGCCCCAGCATTTT
- 14 TRBJ1-3 - TRBV28 CASKTWGRDNTIYF TGTGCCAGCAAAACTTGGGGCAGGGATAACACCATATATTTT
many 17 TRBJ1-5 TRBD1 TRBV12-3/TRBV12-4 CASSIHSGGDGNQPQHF TGTGCCAGCAGTATTCATTCAGGGGGCGATGGCAATCAGCCCCAGCATTTT
- 15 TRBJ2-7 TRBD2 TRBV7-9 CASSISGGDGREQYF TGTGCCAGCAGCATTAGCGGGGGAGACGGACGCGAGCAGTACTTC
few 15 TRBJ2-7 TRBD2 TRBV5-1 CASSFPSGSSYEQYF TGCGCCAGCAGCTTTCCTAGCGGGAGCTCCTACGAGCAGTACTTC
- 13 TRBJ1-1 - TRBV4-3 CASSQVPNTEAFF TGCGCCAGCAGCCAAGTCCCGAACACTGAAGCTTTCTTT
- 15 TRBJ2-3 TRBD1 TRBV6-2/TRBV6-3 CASSSIDRVGDTQYF TGTGCCAGCAGTTCCATAGACAGGGTCGGAGATACGCAGTATTTT
- 16 TRBJ2-1 TRBD2 TRBV9 CASSVAASGIDNEQFF TGTGCCAGCAGCGTAGCGGCGAGCGGGATCGACAATGAGCAGTTCTTC
few 13 TRBJ1-4 - TRBV20-1 CSARDREGEKLFF TGCAGTGCTAGAGACAGGGAGGGCGAAAAACTGTTTTTT
- 16 TRBJ2-2 TRBD2 TRBV15 CATSGPGLPNIGELFF TGTGCCACCAGCGGACCGGGACTACCGAACATTGGGGAGCTGTTTTTT
few 15 TRBJ2-3 - TRBV28 CASGGGRQYTDTQYF TGTGCCAGCGGTGGGGGCAGACAGTACACAGATACGCAGTATTTT
once 17 TRBJ2-1 TRBD2 TRBV20-1 CSLKVAGGADWSNEQFF TGCAGTTTAAAAGTAGCGGGAGGGGCCGATTGGTCCAATGAGCAGTTCTTC
few 16 TRBJ2-3 TRBD2 TRBV11-2 CASSLVASGGAHTQYF TGTGCCAGCAGCTTAGTCGCTAGCGGGGGGGCTCATACGCAGTATTTT
many 18 TRBJ2-3 - TRBV5-1 CASSTVPQGTYSTDTQYF TGCGCCAGCAGCACCGTACCCCAGGGGACCTATAGCACAGATACGCAGTATTTT
few 18 TRBJ2-1 - TRBV20-1 CSARVPKYGGSSYNEQFF TGCAGTGCTAGGGTCCCTAAATACGGCGGAAGCTCCTACAATGAGCAGTTCTTC
- 16 TRBJ1-1 TRBD1 TRBV6-2/TRBV6-3 CASRSRQGRKNTEAFF TGTGCCAGCAGGAGTCGACAGGGGCGGAAGAACACTGAAGCTTTCTTT
many 14 TRBJ2-1 - TRBV20-1 CSASRLAVYNEQFF TGCAGTGCTAGTCGCCTAGCAGTTTACAATGAGCAGTTCTTC
few 15 TRBJ2-1 TRBD1 TRBV12-3/TRBV12-4 CASSLSSGGGNEQFF TGTGCCAGCAGTTTATCGTCAGGGGGTGGGAATGAGCAGTTCTTC
- 14 TRBJ2-5 - TRBV11-1 CASSYSGSQETQYF TGTGCCAGCAGTTACTCGGGGTCACAAGAGACCCAGTACTTC
few 16 TRBJ1-2 - TRBV19 CASSIASGAMNYGYTF TGTGCCAGTAGTATAGCGTCGGGGGCCATGAACTATGGCTACACCTTC
- 14 TRBJ2-2 - TRBV6-4 CASRKHSNTGELFF TGTGCCAGCAGAAAACATTCGAACACCGGGGAGCTGTTTTTT
many 14 TRBJ2-1 - TRBV11-2 CASSNRPASNEQFF TGTGCCAGCAGTAATCGACCGGCGAGCAATGAGCAGTTCTTC
many 13 TRBJ2-7 TRBD1 TRBV3-1 CASSQRIGGDWNF TGTGCCAGCAGCCAACGAATAGGGGGCGACTGGAACTTC
many 13 TRBJ2-5 TRBD2 TRBV11-2 CASSRSGKETQYF TGTGCCAGCAGCCGCAGCGGGAAAGAGACCCAGTACTTC
- 12 TRBJ2-1 - TRBV9 CASSPDRNEQFF TGTGCCAGCAGCCCCGATAGAAATGAGCAGTTCTTC
few 14 TRBJ2-1 - TRBV15 CATTRQGSYNEQFF TGTGCCACCACCAGGCAGGGCTCCTACAATGAGCAGTTCTTC
many 14 TRBJ1-1 - TRBV2 CASRGTGAGTEAFF TGTGCCAGCAGGGGGACGGGGGCCGGGACTGAAGCTTTCTTT
few 13 TRBJ2-7 TRBD1 TRBV10-3 CAISELGTEKQYF TGTGCCATCAGTGAACTAGGGACAGAAAAACAGTACTTC
few 15 TRBJ2-3 - TRBV7-9 CASSLSVGDTDTQYF TGTGCCAGCAGCTTGTCGGTCGGAGACACAGATACGCAGTATTTT
few 13 TRBJ1-6 - TRBV28 CASRFLYNSPLHF TGTGCCAGCAGATTCCTCTATAATTCACCCCTCCACTTT
- 16 TRBJ2-3 - TRBV20-1 CSARTGGASFTDTQYF TGCAGTGCTAGAACGGGTGGGGCTAGCTTCACAGATACGCAGTATTTT
- 17 TRBJ2-2 TRBD1 TRBV5-1 CASSSPGQGVNTGELFF TGCGCCAGCAGCTCCCCCGGGCAGGGGGTGAACACCGGGGAGCTGTTTTTT